These T cell receptor beta chains were read from a single sample in a study of low-dose radiotherapy and immunotherapy resistance in tumors. Each CDR3 protein is one row after TCRdb ran MiXCR on the reads. The data hold under 95,000 distinct CDR3 sequences, with 15% to 20% observed a single time. This specimen consisted of PBMCs, obtained after low-dose radiotherapy plus immunotherapy. Source of these receptors: a male donor with prostate cancer. CDR3s include the opening cysteine and the closing phenylalanine or tryptophan. The D gene is left open where the match is weak. Clone size is stated in some rows and not others, as once, few, many or a class when expanded.

TRBV28	TRBJ2-6	.	many	CASSLYRAGANVLTF	TGTGCCAGCAGTTTATACAGGGCTGGGGCCAACGTCCTGACTTTC
TRBV19	TRBJ1-6	.	many	CASSGRGIFNSPLHF	TGTGCCAGTAGCGGCAGGGGAATCTTCAATTCACCCCTCCACTTT
TRBV3-1	TRBJ2-5	.	many	CASSLDPGEETQYF	TGTGCCAGCAGCCTCGACCCGGGAGAGGAGACCCAGTACTTC
TRBV20-1	TRBJ1-2	TRBD1	many	CSAESGQGGSNYGYTF	TGCAGTGCCGAAAGCGGACAGGGGGGGTCTAACTATGGCTACACCTTC
TRBV7-9	TRBJ2-7	.	many	CASSRDRSLDEQYF	TGTGCCAGCAGCCGTGACAGGAGCCTTGACGAGCAGTACTTC
TRBV10-3	TRBJ2-2	.	many	CASLGGATNTGELFF	TGTGCCTCCCTTGGCGGGGCAACGAACACCGGGGAGCTGTTTTTT
TRBV10-3	TRBJ2-1	TRBD2	many	CAISVDSSSGLATNEQFF	TGTGCCATCAGCGTGGACAGTTCATCGGGACTAGCAACCAATGAGCAGTTCTTC
TRBV4-2	TRBJ1-1	.	many	CASSQDPGAYGNTEAFF	TGTGCCAGCAGCCAAGATCCAGGGGCATATGGGAACACTGAAGCTTTCTTT
TRBV19	TRBJ2-1	.	many	CASSIAGSSYNEQFF	TGTGCCAGTAGTATAGCTGGGAGCTCCTACAATGAGCAGTTCTTC
TRBV4-1	TRBJ2-1	TRBD2	many	CASSLSSGVYNEQFF	TGCGCCAGCAGCCTATCTAGCGGGGTCTACAATGAGCAGTTCTTC
TRBV18	TRBJ2-3	.	.	CASSPISSTDTQYF	TGTGCCAGCTCACCTATTTCTAGCACAGATACGCAGTATTTT
TRBV20-1	TRBJ2-1	.	few	CSTRDGVEQFF	TGCAGTACCAGGGATGGGGTTGAGCAGTTCTTC
TRBV7-2	TRBJ1-5	.	.	CASSRDILSNQPQHF	TGTGCCAGCAGCCGGGACATCCTCAGCAATCAGCCCCAGCATTTT
TRBV11-2	TRBJ2-7	.	many	CASRPSGAYEQYF	TGTGCCAGCAGACCTTCAGGCGCCTACGAGCAGTACTTC
TRBV5-1	TRBJ2-4	.	many	CASSPEGNIQYF	TGCGCCAGCAGCCCCGAGGGGAACATTCAGTACTTC
TRBV6-2/TRBV6-3	TRBJ2-7	.	many	CASSYSGRVIYEQYF	TGTGCCAGCAGTTACTCGGGCAGGGTGATCTACGAGCAGTACTTC
TRBV15	TRBJ2-5	TRBD1	many	CATSSLGQGETQYF	TGTGCCACCAGCAGCCTCGGACAGGGAGAGACCCAGTACTTC
TRBV5-1	TRBJ2-6	.	many	CASTDGTGANVLTF	TGCGCCAGCACCGACGGAACTGGGGCCAACGTCCTGACTTTC
TRBV5-5	TRBJ1-2	.	many	CASSLDTYGFTF	TGTGCCAGCAGCTTGGATACTTATGGTTTCACCTTC
TRBV19	TRBJ2-1	TRBD2	.	CASSIGTSLEYNEQFF	TGTGCCAGTAGTATCGGGACTAGCCTAGAGTACAATGAGCAGTTCTTC
TRBV10-3	TRBJ2-1	TRBD1	many	CATGQGGDEQFF	TGTGCCACAGGACAGGGAGGCGATGAGCAGTTCTTC
TRBV28	TRBJ2-7	TRBD2	many	CASSSPSSGSSVEQYF	TGTGCCAGCAGTTCCCCGAGTAGCGGGAGTTCTGTCGAGCAGTACTTC